The source of this T cell receptor beta chain is a study of T-cell reconstitution after alpha-beta-depleted transplantation in children. General study results and limits: The study reportedly traced alpha-beta T cells about two months after transplant to several hundred expanded graft clones.

Germline CDR1 reads LGHNA; CDR2 reads YNFKEQ. The CDR3 is 14 residues long. V lost 6 bases and J lost 4, with 12 bases in between. With respect to this clonotype: As yet, its antigen is unknown.

The TCRbeta library incorporated unique molecular identifiers. Via MiXCR, TCRdb re-called the PCR reads, giving one row per CDR3 protein. The data hold approximately 800,000 distinct CDR3 sequences, with roughly 15% observed a single time. Sequences were derived from PBMCs, mostly from graft donor cells, sampled 360 days after TCRalphabeta/CD19-depleted stem cell transplant. This TCR was recovered from a male patient under 18 who had a stem cell transplant for acute lymphoblastic leukemia, so the T cells may come from the graft donor. The genes are TRBV4-2 and TRBJ2-2; TRBD2 is a possible D gene (5 bases). The CDR3 DNA reads as TGTGCCAGCAGAGCAAGCGGCCTCACCGGGGAGCTGTTTTTT. It encodes CASRASGLTGELFF.